This T cell receptor (beta chain) is drawn from a study of blood T cell repertoires in COVID-19. In the original processing: Estimation of nucleated cell counts was performed using reference gene primer amplification. The table came from immunoSEQ multiplex PCR; TCRdb's copy has only in-frame clones and leaves some out. The DNA gave D and trimming, while V, J and clone size come from that table. The sample lists roughly 100,000 clones; approximately 84% were seen once. The receptor was derived from a human donor in a cohort sampled during active COVID-19. The specimen sequenced was peripheral blood.

CDR3 nucleotides: TGTGCCAGCTCACCACGGCAGGGACAGGCGGACAATGAGCAGTTCTTC. Translated, it gives CASSPRQGQADNEQFF. The chain carries TRBV18 and TRBJ2-1; TRBD1 matches 8 bases. CDR1 is KGHSH and CDR2 is LQKENI in the germline V gene. The trim removed 1 base at V and 5 bases at J, leaving 7 bases unmatched. The CDR3 extends over 16 amino acids.